Sequencing of this T cell receptor (beta chain) was carried out in a study of CD8 T cells in Susac syndrome. Study-wide points: Total CD8+ and CD8+ TEMRA repertoires contained sixteen and five Susac-specific public clones, respectively.

V gave up 7 bases and J gave up 5 bases; unmatched junction bases: 8. This CDR3 comprises 14 residues. Germline CDR1 MNHNS, CDR2 SASEGT. The RNA, about 0.45 to 1 ug, was put through reverse transcription using random hexamers. A multiplex approach, immunoSEQ multiplex PCR, amplified TCR beta CDR3 across 54 Vbeta and 13 Jbeta. From the immunoSEQ multiplex PCR reads, TCRdb called clonotypes with MiXCR, one entry per CDR3 protein. The sample shows fewer than 90,000 distinct CDR3 sequences, 93% of them seen only once. On this clonotype: What it binds is unknown.

The specimen was CD8+ T cells from PBMCs. J is TRBJ1-1 and V is TRBV6-1, with 9 bases matching TRBD1. This TCR derives from a human donor with Susac syndrome. The CDR3 loop is CASTLGTGSTEAFF. Written as DNA, the CDR3 is TGTGCCAGCACGCTAGGGACAGGGAGTACTGAAGCTTTCTTT.